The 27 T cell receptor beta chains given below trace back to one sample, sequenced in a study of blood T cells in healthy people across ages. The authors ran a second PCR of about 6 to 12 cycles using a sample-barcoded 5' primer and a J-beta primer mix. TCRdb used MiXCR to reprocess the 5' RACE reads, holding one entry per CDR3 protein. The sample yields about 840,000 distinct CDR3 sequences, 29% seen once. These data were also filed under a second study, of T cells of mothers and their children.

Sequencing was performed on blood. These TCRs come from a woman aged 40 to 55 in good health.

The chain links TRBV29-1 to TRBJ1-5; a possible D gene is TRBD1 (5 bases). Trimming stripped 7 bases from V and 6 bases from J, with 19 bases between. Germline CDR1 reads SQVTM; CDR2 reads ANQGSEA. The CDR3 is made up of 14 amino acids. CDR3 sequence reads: CSASGPGGGQPQHF. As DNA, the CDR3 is TGCAGCGCATCCGGACCGGGGGGAGGTCAGCCCCAGCATTTT.

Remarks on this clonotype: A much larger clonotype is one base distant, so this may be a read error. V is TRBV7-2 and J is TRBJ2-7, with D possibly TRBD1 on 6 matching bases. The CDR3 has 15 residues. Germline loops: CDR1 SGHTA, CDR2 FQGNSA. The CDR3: CACSPGHAKVHEQYF. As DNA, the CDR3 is TGTGCCTGCAGCCCGGGACACGCGAAGGTCCACGAGCAGTACTTC.

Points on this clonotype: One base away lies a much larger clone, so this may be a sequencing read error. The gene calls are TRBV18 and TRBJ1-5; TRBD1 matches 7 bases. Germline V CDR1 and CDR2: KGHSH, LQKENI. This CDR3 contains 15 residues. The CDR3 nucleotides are TGTGCCAACTCACCGACAGGGAATAACAATCAGCCCCAGCATTTT. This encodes CANSPTGNNNQPQHF. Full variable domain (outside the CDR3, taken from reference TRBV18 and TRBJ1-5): NAGVMQNPRHLVRRRGQEARLRCSPMKGHSHVYWYRQLPEEGLKFMVYLQKENIIDESGMPKERFSAEFPKEGPSILRIQQVVRGDSAAYFCANSPTGNNNQPQHFGDGTRLSIL.

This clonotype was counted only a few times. CDR3 sequence: CASSMRQYNEQFF. DNA for the CDR3: TGTGCCAGCAGCATGAGACAGTACAATGAGCAGTTCTTC. The rearrangement joins TRBV5-5 to TRBJ2-1; the D gene is possibly TRBD1 (5 bases). This CDR3 has 13 amino acids. The V end lost 4 bases, the J end lost 4 bases, and 9 bases lay between the germline ends. Germline V gene data show CDR1 as SGHKS and CDR2 as YYEKEE (reference sequence).

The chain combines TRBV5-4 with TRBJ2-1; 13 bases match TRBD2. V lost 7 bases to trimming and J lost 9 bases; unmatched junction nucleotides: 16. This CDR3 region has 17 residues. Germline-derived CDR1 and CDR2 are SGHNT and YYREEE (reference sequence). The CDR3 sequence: CASSKGTSGGASLEQFF. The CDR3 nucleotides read TGTGCCAGCTCAAAGGGTACTAGCGGGGGGGCCAGTCTTGAGCAGTTCTTC.

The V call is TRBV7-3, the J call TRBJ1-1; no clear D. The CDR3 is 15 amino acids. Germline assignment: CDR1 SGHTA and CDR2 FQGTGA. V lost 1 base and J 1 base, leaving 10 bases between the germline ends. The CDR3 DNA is TGTGCCAGCAGCTTAAATGGAGCGCAGAACACTGAAGCTTTCTTT. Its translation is CASSLNGAQNTEAFF.

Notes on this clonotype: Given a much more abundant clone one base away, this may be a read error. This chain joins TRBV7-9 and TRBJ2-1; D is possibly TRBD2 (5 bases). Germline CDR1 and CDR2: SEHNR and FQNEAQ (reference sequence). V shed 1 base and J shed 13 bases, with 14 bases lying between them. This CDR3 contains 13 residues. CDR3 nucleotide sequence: TGTGCCAGCAGCTTAGGGGTGGAGGAGACCCAGTTCTTC. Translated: CASSLGVEETQFF.

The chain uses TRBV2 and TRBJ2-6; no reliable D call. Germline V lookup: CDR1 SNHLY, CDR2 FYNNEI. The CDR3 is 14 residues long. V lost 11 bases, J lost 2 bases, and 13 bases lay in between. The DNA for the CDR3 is TGTGCCCGAACTGAGAGTGCTGGGGCCAACGTCCTGACTTTC. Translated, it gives CARTESAGANVLTF.

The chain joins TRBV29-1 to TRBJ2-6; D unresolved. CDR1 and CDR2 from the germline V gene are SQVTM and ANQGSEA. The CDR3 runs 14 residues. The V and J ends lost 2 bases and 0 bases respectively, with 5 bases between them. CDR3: CSVEKVSGANVLTF. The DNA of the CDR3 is TGCAGCGTTGAAAAAGTCTCTGGGGCCAACGTCCTGACTTTC.

CDR3 region: CATGTVSTDTQYF. The CDR3 region has the DNA TGTGCCACCGGGACGGTCAGCACAGATACGCAGTATTTT. This chain links TRBV10-3 with TRBJ2-3; possibly TRBD1 or TRBD2 for D (5 bases each). The V gene's germline CDR1 is ENHRY and CDR2 SYGVKD. This CDR3 spans 13 amino acids. V was clipped by 10 bases and J by 0 bases, with 11 bases between them.

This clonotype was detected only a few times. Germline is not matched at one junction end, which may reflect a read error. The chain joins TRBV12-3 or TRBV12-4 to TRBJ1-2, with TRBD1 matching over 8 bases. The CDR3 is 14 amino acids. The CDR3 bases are TGTGCCGGCAGTCCGACAGGGGCTGACTATGGCTACACCTTC. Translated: CAGSPTGADYGYTF.

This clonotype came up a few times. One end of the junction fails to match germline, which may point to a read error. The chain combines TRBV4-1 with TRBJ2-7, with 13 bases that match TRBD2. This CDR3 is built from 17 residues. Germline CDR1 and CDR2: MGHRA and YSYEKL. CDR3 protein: CAGSQEGLAGSPYEQYF. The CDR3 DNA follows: TGCGCCGGCAGCCAAGAGGGACTAGCGGGGTCCCCCTACGAGCAGTACTTC.

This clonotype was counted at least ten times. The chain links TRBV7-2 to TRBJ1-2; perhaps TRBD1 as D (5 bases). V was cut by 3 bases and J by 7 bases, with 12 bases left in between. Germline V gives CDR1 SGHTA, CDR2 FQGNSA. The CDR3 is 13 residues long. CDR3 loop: CASSFMGRSGYTF. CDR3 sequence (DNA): TGTGCCAGCAGCTTTATGGGGCGAAGTGGCTACACCTTC.

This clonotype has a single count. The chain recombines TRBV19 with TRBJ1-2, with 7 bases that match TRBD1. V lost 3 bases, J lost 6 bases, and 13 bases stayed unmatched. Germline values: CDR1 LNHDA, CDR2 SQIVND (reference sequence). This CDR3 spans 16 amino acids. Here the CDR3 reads CASSIWEGATIDGYTF. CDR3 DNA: TGTGCCAGTAGTATTTGGGAGGGGGCAACTATTGATGGCTACACCTTC.

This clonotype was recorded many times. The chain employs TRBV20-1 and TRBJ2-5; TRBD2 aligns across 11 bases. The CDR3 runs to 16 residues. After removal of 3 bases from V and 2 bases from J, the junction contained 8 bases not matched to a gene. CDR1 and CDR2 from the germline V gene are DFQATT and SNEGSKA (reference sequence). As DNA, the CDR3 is TGCAGTGCTAGTGATCCTAGCGGGGGGCAACAAGAGACCCAGTACTTC. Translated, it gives CSASDPSGGQQETQYF.

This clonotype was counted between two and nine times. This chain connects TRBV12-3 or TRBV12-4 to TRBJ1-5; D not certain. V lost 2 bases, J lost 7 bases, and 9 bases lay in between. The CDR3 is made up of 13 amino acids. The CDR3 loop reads CASSLSGMQPQHF. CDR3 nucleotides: TGTGCCAGCAGTTTATCGGGGATGCAGCCCCAGCATTTT.

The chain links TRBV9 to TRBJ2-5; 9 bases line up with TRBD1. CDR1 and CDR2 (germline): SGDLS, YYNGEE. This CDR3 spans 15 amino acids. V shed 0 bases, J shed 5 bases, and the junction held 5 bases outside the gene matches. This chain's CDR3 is CASSVGGTGRETQYF. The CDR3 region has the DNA TGTGCCAGCAGCGTAGGGGGGACAGGGAGGGAGACCCAGTACTTC.

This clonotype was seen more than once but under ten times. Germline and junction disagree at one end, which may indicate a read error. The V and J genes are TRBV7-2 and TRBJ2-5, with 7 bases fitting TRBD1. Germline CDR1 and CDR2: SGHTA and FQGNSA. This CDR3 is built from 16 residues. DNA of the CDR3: TGTGCCAGCAGCCGACGGGACAGTATGCTGCAAGGGACCCAGTACTTC. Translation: CASSRRDSMLQGTQYF.

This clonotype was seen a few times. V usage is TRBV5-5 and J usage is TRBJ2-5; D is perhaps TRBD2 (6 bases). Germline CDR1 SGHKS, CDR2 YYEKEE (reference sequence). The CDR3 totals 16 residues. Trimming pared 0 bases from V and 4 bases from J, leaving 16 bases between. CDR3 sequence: CASSLVVIGGGETQYF. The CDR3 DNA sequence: TGTGCCAGCAGCTTGGTCGTGATTGGGGGAGGAGAGACCCAGTACTTC.

The CDR3 sequence: CASSPTELGTQYF. For the CDR3, the DNA is TGTGCCAGCAGCCCCACGGAGCTAGGGACCCAGTACTTC. This chain connects TRBV3-1 to TRBJ2-5; the D is unclear. The V end was cut by 4 bases, the J end by 7 bases, with 13 bases between. The CDR3 length is 13 residues. Germline V gene lookup returns CDR1 LGHDT and CDR2 YNNKEL (reference sequence).

The DNA of the CDR3 is TGTGCCAGCAGCCTACAACCCCGGACAGGGGACTACGAGCAGTACTTC. Its protein product is CASSLQPRTGDYEQYF. This chain connects TRBV7-9 to TRBJ2-7; 9 nucleotides line up with TRBD1. Germline V gene lookup returns CDR1 SEHNR and CDR2 FQNEAQ (reference sequence). Losses at the gene ends were 5 bases for V and 3 bases for J; bases not matched to a gene: 11. The CDR3 contains 16 residues.

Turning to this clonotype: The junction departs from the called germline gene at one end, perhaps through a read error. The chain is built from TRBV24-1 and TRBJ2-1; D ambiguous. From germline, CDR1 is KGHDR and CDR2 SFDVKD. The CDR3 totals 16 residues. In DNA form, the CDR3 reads TGTGCCGCCAGTGATCACACAATGACTCGGAACAATGAGCAGTTCTTC. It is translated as CAASDHTMTRNNEQFF.

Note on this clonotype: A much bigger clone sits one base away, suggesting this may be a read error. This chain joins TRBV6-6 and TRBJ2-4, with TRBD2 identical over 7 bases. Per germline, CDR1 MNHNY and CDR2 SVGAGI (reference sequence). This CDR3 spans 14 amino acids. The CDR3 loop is CVSSWGGEGNIQYF. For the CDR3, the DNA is TGTGTCAGCAGTTGGGGAGGGGAAGGAAACATTCAGTACTTC.

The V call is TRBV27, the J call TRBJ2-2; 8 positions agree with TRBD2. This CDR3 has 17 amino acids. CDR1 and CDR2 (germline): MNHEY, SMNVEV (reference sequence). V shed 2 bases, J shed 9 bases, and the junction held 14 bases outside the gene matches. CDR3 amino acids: CASSLPSGGPGIRELFF. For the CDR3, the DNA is TGTGCCAGCAGTTTACCCTCGGGGGGGCCCGGTATCAGGGAGCTGTTTTTT.

The CDR3 DNA is TGTGCCAGCAGCGTAGATTCCGGGGACACAGATACGCAGTATTTT. Translating gives CASSVDSGDTDTQYF. This chain links TRBV9 with TRBJ2-3; possible D gene TRBD2, 5 bases. V was shortened by 0 bases and J by 2 bases, with 10 bases between the two germline ends. The germline gives CDR1 SGDLS, CDR2 YYNGEE. CDR3 length: 15 residues. The full variable domain, with the rest looked up from reference TRBV9 and TRBJ2-3, is DSGVTQTPKHLITATGQRVTLRCSPRSGDLSVYWYQQSLDQGLQFLIQYYNGEERAKGNILERFSAQQFPDLHSELNLSSLELGDSALYFCASSVDSGDTDTQYFGPGTRLTVL.

The CDR3 region is CASSPTAGVNTEAFF. In nucleotides, the CDR3 is TGTGCCAGCAGCCCGACGGCAGGGGTGAACACTGAAGCTTTCTTT. The chain combines TRBV7-3 with TRBJ1-1, with TRBD1 as a possible D gene (6 bases). Between the trimmed V and J ends, which lost 5 bases and 0 bases, there was a span of 13 bases. The CDR3 has 15 amino acids. CDR1 and CDR2 from the germline V gene are SGHTA and FQGTGA.

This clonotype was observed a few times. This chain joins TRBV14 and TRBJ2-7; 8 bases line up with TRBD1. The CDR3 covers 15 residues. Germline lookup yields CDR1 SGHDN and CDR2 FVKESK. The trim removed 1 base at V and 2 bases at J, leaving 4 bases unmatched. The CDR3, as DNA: TGTGCCAGCAGCCAAGGCCGGACAGGGACCTACGAGCAGTACTTC. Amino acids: CASSQGRTGTYEQYF. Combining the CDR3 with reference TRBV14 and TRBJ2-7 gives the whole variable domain EAGVTQFPSHSVIEKGQTVTLRCDPISGHDNLYWYRRVMGKEIKFLLHFVKESKQDESGMPNNRFLAERTGGTYSTLKVQPAELEDSGVYFCASSQGRTGTYEQYFGPGTRLTVT.